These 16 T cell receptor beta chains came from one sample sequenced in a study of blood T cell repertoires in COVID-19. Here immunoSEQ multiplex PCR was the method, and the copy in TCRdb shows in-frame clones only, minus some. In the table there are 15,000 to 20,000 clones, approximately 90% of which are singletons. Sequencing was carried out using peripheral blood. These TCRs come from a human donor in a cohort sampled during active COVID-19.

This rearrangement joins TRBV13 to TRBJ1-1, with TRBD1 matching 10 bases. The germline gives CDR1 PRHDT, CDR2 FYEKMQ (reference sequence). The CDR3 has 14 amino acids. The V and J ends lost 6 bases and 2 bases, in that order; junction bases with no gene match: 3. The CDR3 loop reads CASRTGGANTEAFF. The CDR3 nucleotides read TGTGCCAGCAGGACAGGGGGCGCCAACACTGAAGCTTTCTTT.

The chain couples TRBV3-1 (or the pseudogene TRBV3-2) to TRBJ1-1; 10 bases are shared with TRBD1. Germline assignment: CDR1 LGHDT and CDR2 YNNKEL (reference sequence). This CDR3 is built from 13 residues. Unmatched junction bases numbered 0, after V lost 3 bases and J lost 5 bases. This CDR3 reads CASSQGQGTEAFF. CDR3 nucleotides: TGTGCCAGCAGCCAGGGACAGGGGACTGAAGCTTTCTTT.

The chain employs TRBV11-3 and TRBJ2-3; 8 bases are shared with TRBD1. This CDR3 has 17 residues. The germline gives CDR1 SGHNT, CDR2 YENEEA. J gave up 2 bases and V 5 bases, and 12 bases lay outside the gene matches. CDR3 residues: CASSQSTGTGDTDTQYF. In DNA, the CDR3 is TGTGCCAGCAGCCAGTCCACCGGGACAGGTGACACAGATACGCAGTATTTT.

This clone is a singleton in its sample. The CDR3 reads CASSLDIGLGSYEQYF. The DNA for the CDR3 is TGTGCCAGCAGCTTAGATATAGGACTGGGCTCCTACGAGCAGTACTTC. The V gene is TRBV11-2, the J gene TRBJ2-7; TRBD2 might be the D (5 bases). Germline CDR1 is SGHAT and CDR2 is FQNNGV. The ends were cut back, 0 bases at V and 0 bases at J, with 12 bases in the middle. This CDR3 has 16 residues.

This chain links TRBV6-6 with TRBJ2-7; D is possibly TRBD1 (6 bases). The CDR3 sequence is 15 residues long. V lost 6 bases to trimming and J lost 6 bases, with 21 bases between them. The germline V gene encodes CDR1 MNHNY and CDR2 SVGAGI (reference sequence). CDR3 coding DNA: TGTGCCAGCAGACACCCAGGACAGACGGGTTCCGAGCAGTACTTC. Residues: CASRHPGQTGSEQYF.

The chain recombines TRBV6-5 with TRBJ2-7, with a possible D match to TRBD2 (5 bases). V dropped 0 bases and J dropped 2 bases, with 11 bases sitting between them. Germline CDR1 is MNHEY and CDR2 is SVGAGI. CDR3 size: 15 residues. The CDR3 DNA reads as TGTGCCAGCAGTTACTCGCCCCCCGGGGCCTACGAGCAGTACTTC. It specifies CASSYSPPGAYEQYF.

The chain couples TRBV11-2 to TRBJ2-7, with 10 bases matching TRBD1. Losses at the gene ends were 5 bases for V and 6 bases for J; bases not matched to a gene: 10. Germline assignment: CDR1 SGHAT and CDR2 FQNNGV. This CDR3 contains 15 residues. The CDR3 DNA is TGTGCCAGCAGCCCGAGGACAGGGGGGTCGGGCGAGCAGTACTTC. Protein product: CASSPRTGGSGEQYF.

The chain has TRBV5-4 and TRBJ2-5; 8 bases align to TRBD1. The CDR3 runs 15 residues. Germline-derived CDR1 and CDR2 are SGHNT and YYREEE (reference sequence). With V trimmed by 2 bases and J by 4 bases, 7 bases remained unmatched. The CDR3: CASSFIDRGGETQYF. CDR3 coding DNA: TGTGCCAGCAGCTTCATAGACAGGGGCGGAGAGACCCAGTACTTC.

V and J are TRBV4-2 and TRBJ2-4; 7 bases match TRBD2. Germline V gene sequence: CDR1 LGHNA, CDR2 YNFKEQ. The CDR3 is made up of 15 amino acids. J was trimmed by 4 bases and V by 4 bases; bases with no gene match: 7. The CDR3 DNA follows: TGTGCCAGCAGCCGAACGGGGACTACAAAAAACATTCAGTACTTC. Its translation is CASSRTGTTKNIQYF.

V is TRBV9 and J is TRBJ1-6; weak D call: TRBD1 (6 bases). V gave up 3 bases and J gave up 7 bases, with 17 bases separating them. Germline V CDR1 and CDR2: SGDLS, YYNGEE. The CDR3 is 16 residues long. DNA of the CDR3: TGTGCCAGCAGCGCTAGGGGGGGGGCGTTGAATTCACCCCTCCACTTT. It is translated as CASSARGGALNSPLHF.

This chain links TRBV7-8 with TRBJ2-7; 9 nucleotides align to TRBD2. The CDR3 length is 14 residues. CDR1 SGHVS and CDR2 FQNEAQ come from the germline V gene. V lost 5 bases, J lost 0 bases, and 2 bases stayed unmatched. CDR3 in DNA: TGTGCCAGCAGCATTAGCGGGAGCTCCTACGAGCAGTACTTC. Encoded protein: CASSISGSSYEQYF.

This CDR3 is CAWSLGGTGDNEQFF. CDR3 DNA: TGTGCCTGGAGCCTGGGAGGGACAGGGGACAATGAGCAGTTCTTC. J is TRBJ2-1 and V is TRBV30, with TRBD1 identical over 10 bases. The V and J ends lost 3 bases and 5 bases, in that order; junction bases with no gene match: 7. Germline V CDR1 and CDR2: GTSNPN, SVGIG (reference sequence). This CDR3 spans 15 amino acids. The full variable domain, completed using reference TRBV30 and TRBJ2-1, is SQTIHQWPATLVQPVGSPLSLECTVEGTSNPNLYWYRQAAGRGLQLLFYSVGIGQISSEVPQNLSASRPQDRQFILSSKKLLLSDSGFYLCAWSLGGTGDNEQFFGPGTRLTVL.

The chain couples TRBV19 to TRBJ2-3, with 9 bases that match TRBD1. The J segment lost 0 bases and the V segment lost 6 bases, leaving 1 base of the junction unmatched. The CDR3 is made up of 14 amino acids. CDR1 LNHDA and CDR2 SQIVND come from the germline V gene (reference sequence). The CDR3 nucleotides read TGTGCCAGTAGGGGACAGGGTAGCACAGATACGCAGTATTTT. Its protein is CASRGQGSTDTQYF.

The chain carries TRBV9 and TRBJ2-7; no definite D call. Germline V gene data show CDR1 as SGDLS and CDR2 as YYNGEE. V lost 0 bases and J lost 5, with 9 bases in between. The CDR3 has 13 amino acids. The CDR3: CASSVDLRDEQYF. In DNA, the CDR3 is TGTGCCAGCAGCGTAGACCTCCGGGACGAGCAGTACTTC.

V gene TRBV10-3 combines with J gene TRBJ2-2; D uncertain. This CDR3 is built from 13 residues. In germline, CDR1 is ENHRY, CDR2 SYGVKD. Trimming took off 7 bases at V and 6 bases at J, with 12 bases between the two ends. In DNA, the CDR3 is TGTGCCATCACCTCCGGCGCGGCCGGGGAGCTGTTTTTT. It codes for CAITSGAAGELFF.

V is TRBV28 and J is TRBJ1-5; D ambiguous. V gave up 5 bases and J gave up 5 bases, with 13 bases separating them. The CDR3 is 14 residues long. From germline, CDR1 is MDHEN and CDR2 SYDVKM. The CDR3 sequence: CASSPPDMYQPQHF. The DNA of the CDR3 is TGTGCCAGCAGTCCTCCAGACATGTATCAGCCCCAGCATTTT.